The entry that follows covers one TCR beta chain sequence. Other nucleotide sequences from this sample produce the same CDR3. This entry belongs to a study of blood T cell repertoires in COVID-19. Study-wide background: Sources were T cells, B-cell-depleted T cells, or PBMCs; the material itself was cDNA or gDNA.

In the study's own analysis: For nucleated cells, counts were estimated from reference gene primer amplification. The method was immunoSEQ multiplex PCR; TCRdb's version includes in-frame clones alone and lacks a portion of them. That table furnishes V, J and clone size, whereas the DNA furnished D and trimming. The table lists 200,000 or so clones, around 85% of them singletons. Sequences were obtained from peripheral blood. This receptor was identified in a man in his fifties or sixties with COVID-19, enrolled during active disease.

CDR3 loop: CASSLGQGAEAFF. In DNA form, the CDR3 reads TGTGCCAGCAGCTTGGGACAGGGCGCTGAAGCTTTCTTT. This chain links TRBV12-3 or TRBV12-4 with TRBJ1-1; 9 bases are a match to TRBD1. The CDR3 runs to 13 residues. With 6 bases clipped from V and 6 bases from J, the junction kept 5 bases outside the gene matches.